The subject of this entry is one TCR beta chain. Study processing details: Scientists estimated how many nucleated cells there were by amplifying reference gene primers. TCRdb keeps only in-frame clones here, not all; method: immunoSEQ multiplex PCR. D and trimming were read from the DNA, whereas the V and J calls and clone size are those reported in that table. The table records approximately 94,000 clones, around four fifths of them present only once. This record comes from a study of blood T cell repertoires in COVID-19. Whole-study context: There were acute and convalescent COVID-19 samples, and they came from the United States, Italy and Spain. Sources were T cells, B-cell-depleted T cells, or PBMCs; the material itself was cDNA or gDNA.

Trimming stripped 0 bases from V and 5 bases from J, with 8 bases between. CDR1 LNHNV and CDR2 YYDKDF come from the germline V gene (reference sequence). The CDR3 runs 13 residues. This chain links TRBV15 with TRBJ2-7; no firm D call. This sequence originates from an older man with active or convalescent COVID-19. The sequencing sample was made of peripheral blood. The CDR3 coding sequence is TGTGCCACCAGCAGAGAGAGAGGTGACGAGCAGTACTTC. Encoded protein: CATSRERGDEQYF.